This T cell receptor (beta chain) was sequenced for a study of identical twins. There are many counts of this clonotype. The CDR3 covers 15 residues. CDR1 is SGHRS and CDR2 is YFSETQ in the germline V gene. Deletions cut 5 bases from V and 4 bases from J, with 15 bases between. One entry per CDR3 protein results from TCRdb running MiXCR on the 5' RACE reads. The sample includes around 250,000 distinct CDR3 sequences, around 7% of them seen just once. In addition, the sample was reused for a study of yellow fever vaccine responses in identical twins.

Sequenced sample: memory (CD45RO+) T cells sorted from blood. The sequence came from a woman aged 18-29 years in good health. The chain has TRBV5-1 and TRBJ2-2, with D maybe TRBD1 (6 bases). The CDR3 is CASRGAETLTGELFF. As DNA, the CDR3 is TGCGCCAGCAGGGGGGCTGAGACCCTCACCGGGGAGCTGTTTTTT.